The present T cell receptor (beta chain) was sequenced within a study of T cell responses to AZD1222 COVID-19 vaccine (dated by TCRdb to the early 2020s). With regard to the full study: TCR sequencing was performed for 230 to 250 trial participants, of whom around 210 were given two doses of AZD1222 and about 25 were given two doses of MenACWY control vaccine. Trial participants were enrolled by age into subgroups of 18-55, 56-69 and 70-plus years, and about 150, 27 and 61 TCR-sequenced participants, respectively, were included in these subgroups. The paper's findings and limits, for the study overall: Most participants were white British and females outnumbered males, and the authors suggested that clonal diversity may have been underestimated. Conclusions about previously exposed vaccinees were limited because only a handful of AZD1222 recipients were SARS-CoV-2 seropositive at baseline. Spike-specific TCR breadth and depth rose significantly after two AZD1222 doses compared with day 0 and with MenACWY recipients. Because no day 14 peak-response samples were available, repertoires were characterized only after the peak T cell response. The whole spike protein was spanned by vaccine-associated CD4 TCRs, and dominant responses were seen in regions 160-218 and 743-854. The 56-69-year group was small, and its depth increase did not reach significance, likely because of low power. Reportedly, almost half of the unique spike-specific TCRs recognized epitopes lying outside the regions that are mutated in the B.1.351 and B.1.1.7 variants.

The time point label of this sample denotes: about 28 days (+/-7) after the second vaccine dose. Reading the label with the study, this specimen's treatment or condition is: meningococcal conjugate vaccine given as trial control. Vaccinee samples were obtained from the UK trials COV001 and COV002, which included a single-blind randomized controlled phase 2/3 trial of AZD1222 (ChAdOx1 nCoV-19) in healthy adults. For TCRbeta chain sequencing, PBMC samples from trial participants were taken at day 0 and at day 28 after the second dose. Worth noting for this clone: Its target antigen remains unknown. Base quality data are lacking; no much larger clone is found one base away.

The CDR3 regions of human TCRbeta chains were analyzed by immunosequencing. The source study handled its data this way. Repertoire TCRs were matched against a reference library of SARS-CoV-2-specific TCRs generated with the MIRA antigen-specificity platform. Breadth was defined as the fraction of unique TCRs that were SARS-CoV-2-associated. Depth was defined as the fraction of total T cells that were SARS-CoV-2-associated. Each spike-specific TCR was assigned to its reactive spike region and to a CD4 or CD8 class using the MIRA data. Log10-transformed breadth and depth values were compared by one-way ANOVA with Sidak's multiple comparisons tests. This immuneACCESS table, as held by TCRdb, lists in-frame sequences with V and J called but not all clones. Of the missing ones, under half trace to an unresolved V gene in checked studies; the others have no known cause. V and J calls plus clone size are reproduced from that table; the DNA served to infer D and trimming. The sample has about 200,000 clones on record, about 92% of them singletons. The ten top clones hold 3.6% of the sample.

The CDR3 goes from the cysteine to the phenylalanine over 15 residues. Only the CDR3 portion is preserved as DNA: 45 bases, with reading frame beginning at the first base. Trimming leaves V shorter by 4 bases and J shorter by 4 bases, with the junction holding 9 bases beyond the gene matches. Taken from the germline V gene, the CDR1 and CDR2 loops are MDHEN and SYDVKM. This clonotype was sampled from an adult who received the MenACWY meningococcal vaccine as a control. The V and J segments used are TRBV28 and TRBJ1-2, and TRBD1 matches 7 of the central bases. Sample: peripheral blood, taken 28 days after the second dose of the MenACWY control vaccine. The nucleotide sequence reads as follows: TGTGCCAGCAGTTACGGGACAGTGTGGGCCTATGGCTACACCTTC. This translates into CASSYGTVWAYGYTF.